This is a list of T cell receptor beta chains from one sample in a study of cytomegalovirus exposure and HLA in healthy donors. Some clones are missing from TCRdb's copy, which holds only in-frame ones; the method was immunoSEQ multiplex PCR. Of 100,000 to 150,000 clones in the sample, around three quarters were seen once. The sequencing sample was made of PBMCs. The receptors were gathered from a woman aged 50 to 60 in good health and CMV-seronegative. CDR3s leave out the opening cysteine and the closing phenylalanine or tryptophan. Fields, in order: V gene, J gene, CDR3 protein.

>TRBV27|TRBJ1-2
ATTEGDYGYT
>TRBV7-9|TRBJ2-5
ASSGFDRVVETQY
>TRBV5-1|TRBJ1-1
ASSSHGSTEAF
>TRBV13|TRBJ2-7
ASSLYGAVSYEQY
>TRBV5-6|TRBJ2-4
ASSGGGAKNIQY
>TRBV5-6|TRBJ1-3
ASSSDRNYRNTIY
>TRBV7-2|TRBJ2-2
ASSTRDRTGELF
>TRBV6-5|TRBJ1-1
ASSRDPNTEAF
>TRBV15|TRBJ2-5
ATSRDRGTEETQY
>TRBV5-1|TRBJ1-5
ASSKDGSKQPQH
>TRBV19|TRBJ1-5
ASSTGQGNQPQH
>TRBV4-1|TRBJ2-2
ASSQEGLAAGELF
>TRBV7-3|TRBJ2-7
ASSFGQGGIYEQY
>TRBV9|TRBJ2-7
ASSVRTYSYEQY
>TRBV7-9|TRBJ1-5
ASSFDGGNQPQH
>TRBV19|TRBJ2-7
ASSPRGSGQGSYEQY
>TRBV7-2|TRBJ1-4
ASSPSGAGQRVVGEKLF
>TRBV7-7|TRBJ2-1
ASSLVQGNNEQF
>TRBV28|TRBJ2-7
ASSARQGQKY
>TRBV6-4|TRBJ2-2
ASSDSETGELF
>TRBV4-1|TRBJ2-7
ASSQGGQIAGVPYEQY
>TRBV7-6|.
ASSQRTSGSYEQY
>TRBV7-6|TRBJ2-2
ASSLGLGELF
>TRBV25-1|TRBJ2-3
ASSSGTSTGTDTQY
>TRBV30|TRBJ2-2
AWSQGITGELF
>TRBV28|TRBJ2-5
ASKRVAGGLETQY
>TRBV5-4|TRBJ2-2
ASSLVGEPTGELF
>TRBV27|TRBJ1-5
ASSPWPIGQGRAQPQN
>TRBV7-6|TRBJ2-3
ASSWKTSGSFSTQY
>TRBV5-6|TRBJ2-5
ASSTPVETQY